These 32 T cell receptor beta chains came from one sample sequenced in a study of neurological immune-mediated disorders. MiXCR, run by TCRdb on the 5' RACE reads, gives a single entry per CDR3 protein. The sample lists approximately 65,000 distinct CDR3 sequences, around 5% occurring once. Sequenced material: PBMCs. These receptors all come from a human donor with multiple sclerosis. The donor label of this sample is uncertain.

This clonotype was picked up many times. The chain carries TRBV24-1 and TRBJ1-1; 8 bases agree with TRBD1. Trimming removed 10 bases from V and 6 bases from J; junction bases left unmatched: 9. This CDR3 spans 13 amino acids. Per germline, CDR1 KGHDR and CDR2 SFDVKD. The CDR3 region has the DNA TGTGCCACAGCTCAGGGGGCTAGCGCTGAAGCTTTCTTT. Its protein product is CATAQGASAEAFF.

This clonotype came up many times. This chain links TRBV20-1 with TRBJ2-1, with D possibly being TRBD1 (5 bases). Trimming left V 5 bases short and J 0 bases short, with 14 bases between. CDR3 length equals 15 residues. In germline, CDR1 is DFQATT, CDR2 SNEGSKA (reference sequence). The CDR3: CSAQQVLSSYNEQFF. CDR3 nucleotide sequence: TGCAGTGCTCAACAGGTCCTTAGCTCCTACAATGAGCAGTTCTTC.

In this sample, this clonotype turned up many times. The chain combines TRBV10-2 with TRBJ1-2; no clear D gene. With 6 bases removed from V and 4 bases from J, the gap between germline ends came to 6 bases. This CDR3 contains 11 residues. Germline V gene lookup returns CDR1 WSHSY and CDR2 SAAADI. CDR3 loop: CASRAGYGYTF. The CDR3 DNA is TGCGCCAGCAGGGCAGGCTATGGCTACACCTTC.

This clonotype has ten or more counts. The chain is built from TRBV7-8 and TRBJ1-5, with D unresolved. The V gene lost 0 bases and the J gene lost 5 bases, with 8 bases spanning the gap. Per germline, CDR1 SGHVS and CDR2 FQNEAQ. The CDR3 spans 14 residues. CDR3 residues: CASSLAPGDQPQHF. The CDR3 region has the DNA TGTGCCAGCAGCTTAGCTCCCGGGGATCAGCCCCAGCATTTT.

The table lists this clonotype with many counts. CDR3 sequence (DNA): TGCGCCAGCAGCTGGGGACAGGGGGCCTACAATGAGCAGTTCTTC. Amino acid sequence: CASSWGQGAYNEQFF. The genes are TRBV5-1 and TRBJ2-1, with 11 bases fitting TRBD1. Germline V CDR1 and CDR2: SGHRS, YFSETQ. This CDR3 spans 15 amino acids. V was clipped by 3 bases and J by 2 bases; unmatched bases: 1.

Many counts were recorded for this clonotype. This chain links TRBV20-1 with TRBJ1-1; a possible D gene is TRBD1 (5 bases). Germline V gene lookup returns CDR1 DFQATT and CDR2 SNEGSKA (reference sequence). CDR3 length equals 15 residues. V gave up 3 bases and J gave up 3 bases, with 17 bases separating them. The CDR3 reads CSARGQLYPYTEAFF. In nucleotides, the CDR3 is TGCAGTGCTAGGGGGCAGCTCTACCCCTACACTGAAGCTTTCTTT.

This clonotype was found many times. CDR3 nucleotide sequence: TGTGCCAGCTCACCTCGGATGAATCAGCCCCAGCATTTT. Protein sequence: CASSPRMNQPQHF. V usage is TRBV18 and J usage is TRBJ1-5, with no clear D. Trimming cost V 3 bases and J 4 bases, with 7 bases left between them. The CDR3 contains 13 residues. CDR1 and CDR2 (germline): KGHSH, LQKENI.

This clonotype was detected many times. The V gene is TRBV10-3, the J gene TRBJ2-6; 9 positions match TRBD1. The length of the CDR3 is 19 residues. Germline loops: CDR1 ENHRY, CDR2 SYGVKD. After removal of 4 bases from V and 0 bases from J, the junction contained 10 bases not matched to a gene. CDR3 amino acids: CAISVSGTGRISGANVLTF. Written as DNA, the CDR3 is TGTGCCATCAGTGTTTCTGGGACAGGGCGGATCTCTGGGGCCAACGTCCTGACTTTC.

As DNA, the CDR3 is TGTGCCAGCAGCGTAAAACCAGCCTCGGACTATGGCTACACCTTC. Translating gives CASSVKPASDYGYTF. The chain couples TRBV9 to TRBJ1-2; D is undetermined. The CDR3 totals 15 residues. V shed 1 base and J shed 3 bases, with 13 bases lying between them. The germline V gene encodes CDR1 SGDLS and CDR2 YYNGEE.

In this sample, this clonotype turned up a few times. The rearrangement joins TRBV5-1 to TRBJ1-2; D is undetermined. From germline, CDR1 is SGHRS and CDR2 YFSETQ. This CDR3 is 15 amino acids long. Trimming shortened V by 6 bases and J by 2 bases, and 17 bases separated the two germline ends. CDR3 sequence reads: CASTPLAGGNYGYTF. The DNA for the CDR3 is TGCGCCAGCACCCCACTCGCCGGAGGGAACTATGGCTACACCTTC.

This clonotype was picked up many times. The V gene is TRBV6-6, the J gene TRBJ1-2, with D maybe TRBD1 (6 bases). Trimming removed 2 bases from V and 7 bases from J, with 17 bases in between. CDR3 length equals 15 residues. Germline V gene data show CDR1 as MNHNY and CDR2 as SVGAGI (reference sequence). The CDR3 DNA follows: TGTGCCAGCAGTTACGGTGGCGGGGGCATTGGTGGCTACACCTTC. Protein: CASSYGGGGIGGYTF.

This clonotype was observed a handful of times. The rearrangement links TRBV5-1 to TRBJ2-6; unclear D gene. Between the trimmed V and J ends, which lost 2 bases and 4 bases, there was a span of 4 bases. The CDR3 has 13 amino acids. Germline CDR1 and CDR2: SGHRS and YFSETQ. Written as DNA, the CDR3 is TGCGCCAGCAGCTTTTTAGGGGCCAACGTCCTGACTTTC. This gives the protein CASSFLGANVLTF.

This clonotype occurred many times. The chain combines TRBV20-1 with TRBJ1-2; D is unresolved. The CDR3 runs to 12 residues. Germline CDR1 DFQATT, CDR2 SNEGSKA (reference sequence). Trimming removed 5 bases at V and 3 bases at J, with 10 bases between. The CDR3 DNA reads as TGCAGTGCTGGCGGAGGAGACTATGGCTACACCTTC. Its translation: CSAGGGDYGYTF.

This clonotype has ten or more counts. The chain combines TRBV29-1 with TRBJ2-3; D ambiguous. The germline gives CDR1 SQVTM, CDR2 ANQGSEA. The CDR3 extends over 11 amino acids. Trimming removed 2 bases from V and 5 bases from J, with 5 bases in between. CDR3 nucleotide sequence: TGCAGCGTTGAATCCGGAGATACGCAGTATTTT. Protein sequence: CSVESGDTQYF.

This clonotype appeared many times. This chain connects TRBV7-2 to TRBJ2-2; 9 bases are a match to TRBD2. Germline CDR1 and CDR2: SGHTA and FQGNSA. The CDR3 contains 18 residues. With 5 bases clipped from V and 7 bases from J, the junction kept 17 bases outside the gene matches. The CDR3 coding sequence is TGTGCCAGCAGCCGGCCTGGGCTAGCGGGGATCCCTGGCGGGGAGCTGTTTTTT. Its translation: CASSRPGLAGIPGGELFF.

This clonotype was detected many times. The V and J genes are TRBV20-1 and TRBJ2-7; 9 bases map to TRBD1. Germline V CDR1 and CDR2: DFQATT, SNEGSKA (reference sequence). After removal of 6 bases from V and 3 bases from J, the junction contained 9 bases not matched to a gene. The CDR3 extends over 14 amino acids. CDR3 protein: CSARDRAGGYEQYF. In DNA, the CDR3 is TGCAGTGCACGGGACAGGGCCGGAGGCTACGAGCAGTACTTC.

This clonotype was counted many times. The V and J genes are TRBV4-1 and TRBJ1-1; tentatively, D is TRBD1 (6 bases). Germline CDR1 reads MGHRA; CDR2 reads YSYEKL. V was pared by 4 bases and J by 0 bases, with 12 bases between. CDR3 length equals 15 residues. The CDR3: CASSPFTGLNTEAFF. In nucleotides, the CDR3 is TGCGCCAGCAGCCCCTTCACAGGGCTGAACACTGAAGCTTTCTTT.

This clonotype was found many times. This chain joins TRBV9 and TRBJ2-2; 9 positions agree with TRBD1. The CDR3 has 15 residues. With 4 bases clipped from V and 5 bases from J, the junction kept 6 bases outside the gene matches. From germline, CDR1 is SGDLS and CDR2 YYNGEE. The CDR3 is CASSSWDRETGELFF. The CDR3, as DNA: TGTGCCAGCAGCTCGTGGGACAGGGAGACCGGGGAGCTGTTTTTT.

This clonotype has at least ten counts. The chain couples TRBV20-1 to TRBJ2-2; D remains unclear. In germline, CDR1 is DFQATT, CDR2 SNEGSKA (reference sequence). V was clipped by 5 bases and J by 1 base, with 11 bases between them. The CDR3 has 14 residues. The CDR3 protein is CSACRVRNTGELFF. The CDR3 DNA reads as TGCAGTGCTTGCCGGGTCAGGAACACCGGGGAGCTGTTTTTT.

This chain uses TRBV27 with TRBJ2-3; perhaps TRBD2 as D (7 bases). Germline values: CDR1 MNHEY, CDR2 SMNVEV (reference sequence). Trimming left V 4 bases short and J 4 bases short, with 15 bases between. The CDR3 covers 15 residues. The CDR3 bases are TGTGCCAGCAGTTATTTGAGGGGGGGCGCAGATACGCAGTATTTT. It codes for CASSYLRGGADTQYF.

The sample holds many counts of this clonotype. The chain recombines TRBV5-1 with TRBJ2-5, with D uncertain. V was pared by 3 bases and J by 4 bases, with 13 bases between. The CDR3 consists of 14 residues. The germline V gene has CDR1 SGHRS and CDR2 YFSETQ. The DNA for the CDR3 is TGCGCCAGCAGCTCTGGTTCCCTGGGAGAGACCCAGTACTTC. Its translation is CASSSGSLGETQYF.

This clonotype was found many times. The gene calls are TRBV12-3 or TRBV12-4 and TRBJ1-2; maybe TRBD1 (6 bases). Trimming shortened V by 8 bases and J by 1 base, and 8 bases separated the two germline ends. This CDR3 has 12 amino acids. CDR3 residues: CASGQNNYGYTF. The CDR3 DNA is TGTGCCAGCGGACAGAATAACTATGGCTACACCTTC.

This clonotype was recorded at least ten times. The rearrangement joins TRBV10-3 to TRBJ2-2, with TRBD2 as a possible D gene (5 bases). Trimming removed 7 bases at V and 2 bases at J, with 14 bases between. The CDR3 sequence is 15 residues long. Per germline, CDR1 ENHRY and CDR2 SYGVKD. The CDR3 DNA is TGTGCCATCAAGAGGGAATTGGAAAACACCGGGGAGCTGTTTTTT. Amino acids: CAIKRELENTGELFF.

Ten or more counts support this clonotype. This chain uses TRBV10-3 with TRBJ2-6; D possibly corresponds to TRBD1 (6 bases). The V and J ends lost 6 bases and 0 bases respectively, with 18 bases between them. Germline V gene lookup returns CDR1 ENHRY and CDR2 SYGVKD. The CDR3 has 18 amino acids. Here the CDR3 DNA reads TGTGCCATCAGCCCATCGGGACATATTCCCTCTGGGGCCAACGTCCTGACTTTC. Translated: CAISPSGHIPSGANVLTF.

This clonotype occurred many times. The chain recombines TRBV20-1 with TRBJ1-2; D uncertain. This CDR3 region has 14 residues. Germline CDR1 and CDR2: DFQATT and SNEGSKA (reference sequence). V was cut by 0 bases and J by 6 bases, with 14 bases left in between. Here the CDR3 reads CSARDLRVIDGYTF. Written as DNA, the CDR3 is TGCAGTGCTAGAGATCTAAGGGTAATAGATGGCTACACCTTC.

This clonotype was found many times. This sequence joins TRBV7-9 and TRBJ1-1; 9 nucleotides match TRBD1. The CDR3 contains 14 residues. Per germline, CDR1 SEHNR and CDR2 FQNEAQ (reference sequence). Trimming removed 5 bases from V and 4 bases from J; junction bases left unmatched: 5. The CDR3 loop is CASSRTGDSTEAFF. DNA of the CDR3: TGTGCCAGCAGCCGGACAGGGGATAGCACTGAAGCTTTCTTT.

Details on this clonotype: Its ends do not fully match the called genes, so a read error is possible. The chain recombines TRBV20-1 with TRBJ2-5, with 7 bases fitting TRBD2. CDR1 DFQATT and CDR2 SNEGSKA come from the germline V gene (reference sequence). CDR3 size: 13 residues. The CDR3 reads CSAKTSTLETKYF. The CDR3 DNA reads as TGTAGTGCCAAGACTAGCACCCTGGAGACCAAGTACTTC.

Many counts were recorded for this clonotype. V and J are TRBV29-1 and TRBJ2-1, with D possibly matching TRBD1 (6 bases). Germline CDR1 is SQVTM and CDR2 is ANQGSEA. Between the trimmed V and J ends, which lost 8 bases and 3 bases, there was a span of 11 bases. CDR3 size: 12 residues. The CDR3, as DNA: TGCAGCTCCCCCAGGGGCTACAATGAGCAGTTCTTC. This gives the protein CSSPRGYNEQFF.

This clonotype was picked up many times. The V call is TRBV4-1, the J call TRBJ1-2, with TRBD1 matching over 7 bases. Germline CDR1 is MGHRA and CDR2 is YSYEKL. The CDR3 covers 14 residues. V trimming: 2 bases; J trimming: 8 bases; junction bases outside the gene matches: 8. In DNA form, the CDR3 reads TGCGCCAGCAGCCAACCGGGACAGCTCGCCGGCTACACCTTC. This codes for CASSQPGQLAGYTF.

In its sample, this clonotype was seen many times. A much larger clone differs by one base, so this may be a read error. This chain joins TRBV5-5 and TRBJ2-1; the D call may be TRBD1 or TRBD2 (5 bases each). Germline CDR1 and CDR2: SGHKS and YYEKEE (reference sequence). Trimming removed 2 bases at V and 9 bases at J, with 21 bases between. This CDR3 comprises 16 residues. CDR3: CASSFGWGPTLGEQFF. DNA of the CDR3: TGTGCCAGCAGCTTCGGTTGGGGACCAACCCTGGGTGAGCAGTTCTTC.

This clonotype showed up many times. The chain couples TRBV5-1 to TRBJ1-6; D may be TRBD1 (6 bases). V was cut by 3 bases and J by 5 bases, with 12 bases left in between. The CDR3 contains 15 residues. Looked up from germline, CDR1 is SGHRS and CDR2 is YFSETQ. In nucleotides, the CDR3 is TGCGCCAGCAGCTCGGACAGTTTCGATAATTCACCCCTCCACTTT. This sequence encodes CASSSDSFDNSPLHF.

This clonotype was recorded many times. The gene calls are TRBV5-1 and TRBJ1-1, with TRBD1 matching 8 bases. The CDR3 length is 16 residues. Germline V gives CDR1 SGHRS, CDR2 YFSETQ. The junction had 8 bases not matched to a gene; V was cut back by 0 bases and J by 4 bases. CDR3 DNA sequence: TGCGCCAGCAGCTTGGGGACAGGGACAGTCGGCACTGAAGCTTTCTTT. Amino acids: CASSLGTGTVGTEAFF. Full variable domain (outside the CDR3, taken from reference TRBV5-1 and TRBJ1-1): KAGVTQTPRYLIKTRGQQVTLSCSPISGHRSVSWYQQTPGQGLQFLFEYFSETQRNKGNFPGRFSGRQFSNSRSEMNVSTLELGDSALYLCASSLGTGTVGTEAFFGQGTRLTVV.